Below, 17 T cell receptor beta chains from the same sample are listed, as sequenced in a study of blood T cell repertoires in COVID-19. The assay was immunoSEQ multiplex PCR, and TCRdb's table has in-frame clones only and misses some. Here the sample spans about 410,000 clones, around 91% being singletons. The sequenced material came from peripheral blood. These receptors were collected from a woman between 35 and 50 years old with COVID-19, enrolled during active disease.

Regarding this clone: Other DNA sequences in the same sample also yield this CDR3. This CDR3 reads CASSFGGNQPQHF. Here the CDR3 DNA reads TGTGCCAGCAGTTTTGGAGGCAATCAGCCCCAGCATTTT. The chain employs TRBV27 and TRBJ1-5; the D is unclear. Germline CDR1 MNHEY, CDR2 SMNVEV (reference sequence). The ends were cut back, 3 bases at V and 2 bases at J, with 5 bases in the middle. The CDR3 spans 13 residues.

V is TRBV3-1 (or the pseudogene TRBV3-2) and J is TRBJ1-1; D is uncertain. V lost 8 bases and J 1 base, leaving 8 bases between the germline ends. Germline CDR1 reads LGHDT; CDR2 reads YNNKEL (reference sequence). The CDR3 has 12 residues. The CDR3, as DNA: TGTGCCAGCTCAAGGAGGAACACTGAAGCTTTCTTT. Its protein product is CASSRRNTEAFF.

This clone occurred a few times. This chain joins TRBV5-4 and TRBJ1-1; the D is unclear. Germline CDR1 is SGHNT and CDR2 is YYREEE (reference sequence). V was trimmed by 0 bases and J by 1 base, leaving 10 bases between them. The CDR3 runs 15 residues. CDR3 nucleotides: TGTGCCAGCAGCTTGGCCGGGAGACAGAACACTGAAGCTTTCTTT. Its protein is CASSLAGRQNTEAFF.

The CDR3 reads CASSSQGGGTEAFF. CDR3 DNA: TGTGCCAGCAGCTCCCAGGGAGGGGGCACTGAAGCTTTCTTT. The V and J genes are TRBV7-9 and TRBJ1-1, with TRBD1 as a possible D gene (6 bases). V lost 4 bases and J 4 bases, leaving 13 bases between the germline ends. CDR3 length: 14 residues. The germline gives CDR1 SEHNR, CDR2 FQNEAQ (reference sequence).

This chain joins TRBV14 and TRBJ1-4; D possibly corresponds to TRBD1 (5 bases). Germline assignment: CDR1 SGHDN and CDR2 FVKESK. With 3 bases removed from V and 7 bases from J, the gap between germline ends came to 15 bases. This CDR3 comprises 15 residues. The CDR3 DNA is TGTGCCAGCAGCCACCGACAGCAAGCTGGTGAAAAACTGTTTTTT. Its protein is CASSHRQQAGEKLFF.

The CDR3 DNA is TGTGCCAGCAGCCAACAAACAGGGGGCAATCAGCCCCAGCATTTT. Translated, it gives CASSQQTGGNQPQHF. The chain employs TRBV3-1 (or the pseudogene TRBV3-2) and TRBJ1-5; 7 bases fit TRBD1. Germline V gives CDR1 LGHDT, CDR2 YNNKEL (reference sequence). The CDR3 contains 15 residues. V dropped 2 bases and J dropped 2; count of bases not matched to a gene: 3.

The chain has TRBV7-3 and TRBJ2-2; TRBD1 matches 7 bases. Germline V gene lookup returns CDR1 SGHTA and CDR2 FQGTGA. This CDR3 is built from 14 residues. V shed 5 bases, J shed 3 bases, and the junction held 3 bases outside the gene matches. The CDR3 nucleotides read TGTGCCAGCAGCAGACAGGGTCACACCGGGGAGCTGTTTTTT. Amino acid sequence: CASSRQGHTGELFF.

The gene calls are TRBV18 and TRBJ1-1; tentatively, D is TRBD1 (5 bases). Germline CDR1 KGHSH, CDR2 LQKENI. V lost 4 bases and J 4 bases, leaving 16 bases between the germline ends. The CDR3 consists of 15 residues. The CDR3 DNA reads TGTGCCAGCTCACAAGGGGCGGTGCTGGGCACTGAAGCTTTCTTT. Translating it yields CASSQGAVLGTEAFF.

This clone was counted a few times. The rearrangement joins TRBV19 to TRBJ1-5; no reliable D call. In germline, CDR1 is LNHDA, CDR2 SQIVND (reference sequence). This CDR3 is built from 14 residues. The ends were cut back, 7 bases at V and 10 bases at J, with 20 bases in the middle. The chain's CDR3 is CASTSVFPPSPQHF. CDR3 nucleotides: TGTGCCAGTACCTCCGTTTTTCCTCCTAGCCCCCAGCATTTT.

This clone has only a few counts. V gene TRBV28 combines with J gene TRBJ2-5; maybe TRBD2 (5 bases). This CDR3 is built from 12 residues. Germline V gene data show CDR1 as MDHEN and CDR2 as SYDVKM. Between the trimmed V and J ends, which lost 4 bases and 2 bases, there was a span of 5 bases. The CDR3 here is CASSWTQETQYF. CDR3 bases: TGTGCCAGCAGTTGGACTCAAGAGACCCAGTACTTC.

The J gene is TRBJ1-1, the V gene TRBV6-5; the D is unclear. CDR3 length: 15 amino acids. Trimming cost V 0 bases and J 2 bases, with 10 bases left between them. Germline V CDR1 and CDR2: MNHEY, SVGAGI. The CDR3 is CASSYSPARNTEAFF. The CDR3 nucleotides are TGTGCCAGCAGTTACTCGCCCGCTAGAAACACTGAAGCTTTCTTT.

Only one count was recorded for this clone. The genes are TRBV9 and TRBJ1-5, with 7 bases that match TRBD1. The CDR3 extends over 15 amino acids. Germline V gives CDR1 SGDLS, CDR2 YYNGEE. The trim removed 4 bases at V and 3 bases at J, leaving 7 bases unmatched. The CDR3 is CASSTGDSYNQPQHF. In DNA, the CDR3 is TGTGCCAGCAGCACCGGGGACAGCTACAATCAGCCCCAGCATTTT.

The chain is built from TRBV7-2 and TRBJ1-4; maybe TRBD1 (6 bases). The germline V gene encodes CDR1 SGHTA and CDR2 FQGNSA. CDR3 length equals 16 residues. The germline V and J ends were trimmed by 5 bases and 1 base, with 14 bases remaining between them. This CDR3 reads CASSRGQTITNEKLFF. As DNA, the CDR3 is TGTGCCAGCAGCCGCGGACAGACTATAACTAATGAAAAACTGTTTTTT.

The chain recombines TRBV27 with TRBJ2-1, with TRBD2 identical over 8 bases. Germline V gene data show CDR1 as MNHEY and CDR2 as SMNVEV (reference sequence). V dropped 3 bases and J dropped 2; count of bases not matched to a gene: 9. This CDR3 has 17 amino acids. CDR3 residues: CASSFRSGGGTYNEQFF. As DNA, the CDR3 is TGTGCCAGCAGTTTCCGTTCGGGAGGGGGGACCTACAATGAGCAGTTCTTC.

This clone was seen only once. This CDR3 reads CASSLAKSAGYTF. In DNA, the CDR3 is TGTGCCAGCAGCTTGGCCAAGAGTGCTGGCTACACCTTC. The chain carries TRBV5-6 and TRBJ1-2; no clear D. V gave up 0 bases and J gave up 7 bases, with 10 bases separating them. Germline CDR1 and CDR2: SGHDT and YYEEEE. This CDR3 region has 13 residues.

This clone was picked up a small number of times. CDR3 in amino acids: CASSQDDTSISRGLFF. Here the CDR3 DNA reads TGCGCCAGCAGCCAAGATGACACGAGTATTTCTAGGGGACTGTTTTTT. The chain carries TRBV4-1 and TRBJ1-4, with D tentatively TRBD1 (5 bases). This CDR3 comprises 16 residues. Germline V lookup: CDR1 MGHRA, CDR2 YSYEKL. The V gene lost 0 bases and the J gene lost 13 bases, with 21 bases spanning the gap.

Written as DNA, the CDR3 is TGTGCCACCAGTTCCCTCCCGGGGGGGGATGGTGAAAAACTGTTTTTT. This sequence encodes CATSSLPGGDGEKLFF. The chain links TRBV15 to TRBJ1-4, with D perhaps matching TRBD1 (5 bases). Between the trimmed V and J ends, which lost 6 bases and 7 bases, there was a span of 21 bases. Germline-derived CDR1 and CDR2 are LNHNV and YYDKDF (reference sequence). The CDR3 is 16 residues long.